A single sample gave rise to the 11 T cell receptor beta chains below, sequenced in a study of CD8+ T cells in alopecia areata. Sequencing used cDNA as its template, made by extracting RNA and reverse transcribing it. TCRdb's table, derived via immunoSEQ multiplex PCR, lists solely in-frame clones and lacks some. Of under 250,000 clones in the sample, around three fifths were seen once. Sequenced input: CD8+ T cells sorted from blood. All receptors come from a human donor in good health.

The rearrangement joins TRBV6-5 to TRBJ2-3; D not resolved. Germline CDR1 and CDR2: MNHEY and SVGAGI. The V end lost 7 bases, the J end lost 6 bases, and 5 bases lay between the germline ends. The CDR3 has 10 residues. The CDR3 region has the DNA TGTGCCAGCATGAAGGATACGCAGTATTTT. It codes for CASMKDTQYF.

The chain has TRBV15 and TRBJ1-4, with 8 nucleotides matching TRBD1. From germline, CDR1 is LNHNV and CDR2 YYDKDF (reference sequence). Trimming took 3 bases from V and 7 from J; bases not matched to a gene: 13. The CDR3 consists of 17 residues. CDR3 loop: CATSSTRSQGASEKLFF. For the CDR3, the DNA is TGTGCCACCAGCAGTACCAGAAGCCAGGGGGCGAGTGAAAAACTGTTTTTT.

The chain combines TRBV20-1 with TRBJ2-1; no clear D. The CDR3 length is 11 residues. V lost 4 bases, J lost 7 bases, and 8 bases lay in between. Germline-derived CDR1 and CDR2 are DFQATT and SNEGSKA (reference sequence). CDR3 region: CSATTENEQFF. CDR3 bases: TGCAGTGCTACGACCGAGAATGAGCAGTTCTTC.

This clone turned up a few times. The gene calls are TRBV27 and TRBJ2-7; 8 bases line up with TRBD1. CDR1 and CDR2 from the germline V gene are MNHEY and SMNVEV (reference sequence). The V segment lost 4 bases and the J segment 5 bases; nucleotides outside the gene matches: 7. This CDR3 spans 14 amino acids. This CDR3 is CASSYRTGSHEQYF. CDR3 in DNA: TGTGCCAGCAGTTATAGGACAGGGAGTCACGAGCAGTACTTC.

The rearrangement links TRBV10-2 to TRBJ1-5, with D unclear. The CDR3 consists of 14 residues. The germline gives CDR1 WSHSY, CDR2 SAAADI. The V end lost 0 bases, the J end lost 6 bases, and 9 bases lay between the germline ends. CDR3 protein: CASSESGWGQPQHF. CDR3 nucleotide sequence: TGCGCCAGCAGTGAGTCGGGTTGGGGTCAGCCCCAGCATTTT.

In DNA, the CDR3 is TGTGCCAGCAGTTACCTTTCTAGCGGGGGCACAGATACGCAGTATTTT. Translation: CASSYLSSGGTDTQYF. This chain uses TRBV6-5 with TRBJ2-3; 9 bases align to TRBD2. J lost 1 base, V lost 2 bases, and 4 bases had no gene match. In germline, CDR1 is MNHEY, CDR2 SVGAGI. The CDR3 loop spans 16 amino acids.

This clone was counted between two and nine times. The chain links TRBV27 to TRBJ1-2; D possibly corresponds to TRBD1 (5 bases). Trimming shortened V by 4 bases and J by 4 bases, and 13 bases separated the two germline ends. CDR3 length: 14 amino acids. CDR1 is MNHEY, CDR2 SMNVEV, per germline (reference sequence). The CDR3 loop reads CASSYASTAYGYTF. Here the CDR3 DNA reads TGTGCCAGCAGTTACGCCTCGACAGCCTATGGCTACACCTTC.

The CDR3 spells CASRLTPSYEQYF. The CDR3 DNA sequence: TGTGCCAGCAGGTTGACACCCTCCTACGAGCAGTACTTC. The chain combines TRBV27 with TRBJ2-7, with D unresolved. Trimming removed 6 bases at V and 0 bases at J, with 9 bases between. This CDR3 region has 13 residues. Germline lookup yields CDR1 MNHEY and CDR2 SMNVEV (reference sequence).

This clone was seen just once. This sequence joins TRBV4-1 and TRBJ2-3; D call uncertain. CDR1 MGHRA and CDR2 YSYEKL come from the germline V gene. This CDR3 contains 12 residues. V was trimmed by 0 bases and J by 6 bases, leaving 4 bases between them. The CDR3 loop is CASSQERDTQYF. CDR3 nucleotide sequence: TGCGCCAGCAGCCAAGAGCGGGATACGCAGTATTTT.

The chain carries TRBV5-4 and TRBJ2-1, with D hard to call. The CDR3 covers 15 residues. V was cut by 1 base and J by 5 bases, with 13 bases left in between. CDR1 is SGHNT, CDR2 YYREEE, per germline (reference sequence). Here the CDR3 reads CASSLIRQTNNEQFF. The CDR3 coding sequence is TGTGCCAGCAGCTTGATTCGGCAGACAAACAATGAGCAGTTCTTC.

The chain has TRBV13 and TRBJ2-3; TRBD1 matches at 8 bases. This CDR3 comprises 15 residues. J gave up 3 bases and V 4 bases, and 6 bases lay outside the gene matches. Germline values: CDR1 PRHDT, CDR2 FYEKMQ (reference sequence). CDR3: CASSSDRAGTDTQYF. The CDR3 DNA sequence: TGTGCCAGCAGCTCGGACAGGGCAGGGACAGATACGCAGTATTTT.